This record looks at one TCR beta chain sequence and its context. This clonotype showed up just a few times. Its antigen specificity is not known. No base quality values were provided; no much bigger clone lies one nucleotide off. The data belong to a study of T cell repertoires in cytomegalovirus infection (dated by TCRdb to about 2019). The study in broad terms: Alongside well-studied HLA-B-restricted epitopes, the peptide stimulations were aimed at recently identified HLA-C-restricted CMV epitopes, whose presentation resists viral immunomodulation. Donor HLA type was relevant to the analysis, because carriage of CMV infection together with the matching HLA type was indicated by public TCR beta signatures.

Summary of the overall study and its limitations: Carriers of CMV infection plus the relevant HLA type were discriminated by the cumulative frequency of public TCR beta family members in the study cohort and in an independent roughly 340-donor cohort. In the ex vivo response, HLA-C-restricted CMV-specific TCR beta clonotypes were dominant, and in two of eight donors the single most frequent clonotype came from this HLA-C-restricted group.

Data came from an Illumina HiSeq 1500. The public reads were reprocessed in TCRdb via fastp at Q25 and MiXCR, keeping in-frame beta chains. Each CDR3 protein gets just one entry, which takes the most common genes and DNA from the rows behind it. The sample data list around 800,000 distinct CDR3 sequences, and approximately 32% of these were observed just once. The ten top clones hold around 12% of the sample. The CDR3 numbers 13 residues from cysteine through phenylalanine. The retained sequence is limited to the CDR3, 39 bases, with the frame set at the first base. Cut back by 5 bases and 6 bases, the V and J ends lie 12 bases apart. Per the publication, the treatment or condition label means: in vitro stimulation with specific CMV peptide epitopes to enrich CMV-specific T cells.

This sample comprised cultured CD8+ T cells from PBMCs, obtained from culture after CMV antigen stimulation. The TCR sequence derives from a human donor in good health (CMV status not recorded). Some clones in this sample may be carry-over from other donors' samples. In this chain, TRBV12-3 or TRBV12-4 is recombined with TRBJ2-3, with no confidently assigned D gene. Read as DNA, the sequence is TGTGCCAGCAGTGGACCCACCCGGGATACGCAGTATTTT. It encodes CASSGPTRDTQYF.